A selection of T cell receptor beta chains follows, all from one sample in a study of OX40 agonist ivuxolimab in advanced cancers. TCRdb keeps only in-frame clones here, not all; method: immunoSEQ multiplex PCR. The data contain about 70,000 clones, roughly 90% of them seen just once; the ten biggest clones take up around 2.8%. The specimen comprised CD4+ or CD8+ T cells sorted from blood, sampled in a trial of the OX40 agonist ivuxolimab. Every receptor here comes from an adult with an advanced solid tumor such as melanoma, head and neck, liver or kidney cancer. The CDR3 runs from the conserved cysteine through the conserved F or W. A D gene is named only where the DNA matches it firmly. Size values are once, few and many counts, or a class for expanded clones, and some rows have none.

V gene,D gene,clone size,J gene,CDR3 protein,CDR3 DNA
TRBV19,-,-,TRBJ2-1,CASNNYNEQFF,TGTGCCAGTAATAATTACAATGAGCAGTTCTTC
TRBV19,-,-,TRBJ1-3,CASSPMSSGNTIYF,TGTGCCAGTAGTCCCATGAGCTCTGGAAACACCATATATTTT
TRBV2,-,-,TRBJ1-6,CASRTQGSSYNSPLHF,TGTGCCAGCAGAACTCAGGGGAGCTCCTATAATTCACCCCTCCACTTT
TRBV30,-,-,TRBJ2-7,CAWSSPQPGGMGEQYF,TGTGCCTGGAGTTCCCCCCAACCTGGTGGGATGGGGGAGCAGTACTTC
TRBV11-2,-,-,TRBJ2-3,CASSLGKGDTQYF,TGTGCCAGCAGCTTAGGAAAGGGAGATACGCAGTATTTT
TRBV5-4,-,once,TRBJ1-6,CASSLNDYSPLHF,TGTGCCAGCAGCTTGAATGACTATTCACCCCTCCACTTT
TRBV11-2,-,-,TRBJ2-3,CASSFWAGIRDTQYF,TGTGCCAGCAGCTTTTGGGCGGGGATAAGAGATACGCAGTATTTT
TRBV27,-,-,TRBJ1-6,CASSLGIDLNSPLHF,TGTGCCAGCAGTTTAGGAATCGATCTAAATTCACCCCTCCACTTT
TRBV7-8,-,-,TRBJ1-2,CASSPWTEQTSRTF,TGTGCCAGCAGCCCATGGACGGAGCAGACTTCGCGTACCTTC
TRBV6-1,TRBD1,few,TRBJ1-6,CASSLEGADNSPLHF,TGTGCCAGCAGCCTCGAGGGGGCTGACAATTCACCCCTCCACTTT
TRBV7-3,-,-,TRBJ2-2,CASSLLGGGELFF,TGTGCCAGCAGCTTATTAGGTGGCGGGGAGCTGTTTTTT
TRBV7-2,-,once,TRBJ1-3,CASSFDWTGNTIYF,TGTGCCAGCAGCTTTGACTGGACTGGAAACACCATATATTTT
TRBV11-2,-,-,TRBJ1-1,CASSLNINTEAFF,TGTGCCAGCAGCTTAAATATAAACACTGAAGCTTTCTTT
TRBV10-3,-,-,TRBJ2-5,CAISRGGEETQYF,TGTGCCATCAGCAGAGGAGGAGAAGAGACCCAGTACTTC
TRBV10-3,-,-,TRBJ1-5,CAISERAVSNQPQHF,TGTGCCATCAGTGAGAGGGCAGTTAGCAATCAGCCCCAGCATTTT
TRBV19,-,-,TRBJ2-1,CASTRGGGRVEQFF,TGTGCCAGTACGAGAGGTGGGGGGCGGGTTGAGCAGTTCTTC
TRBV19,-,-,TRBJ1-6,CASSPTGYSYNSPLHF,TGTGCCAGTAGTCCGACAGGTTACTCCTATAATTCACCCCTCCACTTT
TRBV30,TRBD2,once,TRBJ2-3,CAWRAWTSGGTDTQYF,TGTGCCTGGAGGGCCTGGACTAGCGGGGGCACAGATACGCAGTATTTT
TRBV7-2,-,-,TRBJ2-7,CASSFRGGYEQYF,TGTGCCAGCAGCTTTAGGGGGGGGTACGAGCAGTACTTC
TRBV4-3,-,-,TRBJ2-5,CASSRAGYQETQYF,TGCGCCAGCAGCCGGGCGGGGTACCAAGAGACCCAGTACTTC
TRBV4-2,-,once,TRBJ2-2,CASSPRLGPGELFF,TGTGCCAGCAGCCCCCGGCTGGGTCCAGGGGAGCTGTTTTTT
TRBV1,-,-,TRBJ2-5,CTSSQEEAGTLRTQYF,TGCACCAGCAGCCAAGAGGAAGCGGGGACTTTGCGGACCCAGTACTTC
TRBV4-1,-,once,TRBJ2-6,CASSQQPQGPFAGANVLTF,TGCGCCAGCAGCCAACAGCCACAGGGCCCCTTTGCTGGGGCCAACGTCCTGACTTTC
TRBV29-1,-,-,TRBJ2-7,CSVEGRPPSYEQYF,TGCAGCGTTGAAGGCAGGCCCCCCTCCTACGAGCAGTACTTC
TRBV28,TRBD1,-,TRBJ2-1,CASSLEGQGWGEQFF,TGTGCCAGCAGTTTAGAAGGACAGGGCTGGGGTGAGCAGTTCTTC
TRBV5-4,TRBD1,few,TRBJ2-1,CASSSRDRVLEEQFF,TGTGCCAGCAGCAGCCGGGACAGGGTATTAGAGGAGCAGTTCTTC